A selection of T cell receptor beta chains follows, all from one sample in a study of OX40 agonist ivuxolimab in advanced cancers. Assay: immunoSEQ multiplex PCR; the TCRdb copy retains only in-frame clones and omits some. The table has over 85,000 clones, roughly 90% seen once. This specimen was CD4+ or CD8+ T cells sorted from blood, taken in a trial of the OX40 agonist ivuxolimab. The receptors originated from an adult with an advanced solid tumor such as melanoma, head and neck, liver or kidney cancer. The CDR3 runs from the conserved cysteine through the conserved F or W. The order of the fields is V gene, J gene, clone size, D gene, CDR3 DNA, CDR3 protein. The D gene is left open where the match is weak. Size tells how often a clone was seen (once, few, many) or the class of an expanded clone, and some rows leave it out.

v_gene: TRBV5-1; j_gene: TRBJ2-3; abundance: once; d_gene: TRBD1; CDR3nt: TGCGCCAGCAGCCTGAGCCGGGACAGGATCTATACAGATACGCAGTATTTT; CDR3aa: CASSLSRDRIYTDTQYF
v_gene: TRBV7-8; j_gene: TRBJ2-1; abundance: -; d_gene: -; CDR3nt: TGTGCCAGCAGCAGGTACAGGGACGGGTCCTACAATGAGCAGTTCTTC; CDR3aa: CASSRYRDGSYNEQFF
v_gene: TRBV9; j_gene: TRBJ2-6; abundance: -; d_gene: -; CDR3nt: TGTGCCAGCAGCTCCACCCGGGCCAGGGTTAGCTCTGGGGCCAACGTCCTGACTTTC; CDR3aa: CASSSTRARVSSGANVLTF
v_gene: TRBV30; j_gene: TRBJ1-1; abundance: -; d_gene: -; CDR3nt: TGTGCCTGGAGTGGCCAGGACAGAGGGGCTGAAGCTTTCTTT; CDR3aa: CAWSGQDRGAEAFF
v_gene: TRBV2; j_gene: TRBJ2-5; abundance: -; d_gene: -; CDR3nt: TGTGCCAGCAGTGCTGCAGCGGGCTTCGGGGAGACCCAGTACTTC; CDR3aa: CASSAAAGFGETQYF
v_gene: TRBV9; j_gene: TRBJ1-1; abundance: -; d_gene: TRBD1; CDR3nt: TGTGCCAGCAGCGTAGTAGGGGGCTCTAACACTGAAGCTTTCTTT; CDR3aa: CASSVVGGSNTEAFF
v_gene: TRBV18; j_gene: TRBJ2-2; abundance: -; d_gene: TRBD1; CDR3nt: TGTGCCAGCTCACCAACAGGGGGGCACGGGGAGCTGTTTTTT; CDR3aa: CASSPTGGHGELFF
v_gene: TRBV5-8; j_gene: TRBJ1-2; abundance: -; d_gene: TRBD1; CDR3nt: TGTGCCAGCAGCGTACTCCCGACAGGGGCGGGTGGCTACACCTTC; CDR3aa: CASSVLPTGAGGYTF
v_gene: TRBV5-8; j_gene: TRBJ2-7; abundance: -; d_gene: -; CDR3nt: TGTGCCAGCAGCTTATTCGACAGGCGTCTTTCCTACGAGCAGTACTTC; CDR3aa: CASSLFDRRLSYEQYF
v_gene: TRBV29-1; j_gene: TRBJ2-3; abundance: -; d_gene: TRBD2; CDR3nt: TGCAGCATCTCCCCGGGACTAGTAGTAGTTAGGGATACGCAGTATTTT; CDR3aa: CSISPGLVVVRDTQYF
v_gene: TRBV13; j_gene: TRBJ1-1; abundance: -; d_gene: TRBD1; CDR3nt: TGTGCCAGCACACGCACAGGGGGACTGAACACTGAAGCTTTCTTT; CDR3aa: CASTRTGGLNTEAFF
v_gene: TRBV4-1; j_gene: TRBJ2-2; abundance: -; d_gene: TRBD2; CDR3nt: TGCGCCAGCAGCCAAGGGGACCTGCTAGCGGGGAAAACCGGGGAGCTGTTTTTT; CDR3aa: CASSQGDLLAGKTGELFF
v_gene: TRBV7-2; j_gene: TRBJ1-2; abundance: -; d_gene: -; CDR3nt: TGTGCCAGCAGCTTTGTTGGACTGTATGGCTACACCTTC; CDR3aa: CASSFVGLYGYTF
v_gene: TRBV13; j_gene: TRBJ1-2; abundance: -; d_gene: -; CDR3nt: TGTGCCAGCAGCTCCCGTGTTGCTGGCTACACCTTC; CDR3aa: CASSSRVAGYTF
v_gene: TRBV5-1; j_gene: TRBJ1-1; abundance: -; d_gene: -; CDR3nt: TGCGCCAGCAGCCTGAACGGGGGGAATTCGATCTTT; CDR3aa: CASSLNGGNSIF
v_gene: TRBV7-9; j_gene: TRBJ1-1; abundance: -; d_gene: -; CDR3nt: TGTGCCAGCACCCCTGGGGCAGGGGCCATGAACACTGAAGCTTTCTTT; CDR3aa: CASTPGAGAMNTEAFF
v_gene: TRBV7-9; j_gene: TRBJ2-3; abundance: -; d_gene: -; CDR3nt: TGTGCCAGCAGCTTACTCACAGATACGCAGTATTTT; CDR3aa: CASSLLTDTQYF
v_gene: TRBV29-1; j_gene: TRBJ1-1; abundance: -; d_gene: -; CDR3nt: TGCAGCGTAGGAGGGAGGAGGGACACTGAAGCTTTCTTT; CDR3aa: CSVGGRRDTEAFF
v_gene: TRBV5-1; j_gene: TRBJ1-2; abundance: -; d_gene: -; CDR3nt: TGCGCCAGCAGCCGGGAAAATAACTATGGCTACACCTTC; CDR3aa: CASSRENNYGYTF
v_gene: TRBV6-1; j_gene: TRBJ2-7; abundance: few; d_gene: -; CDR3nt: TGTGCCAGCAGTGATCGACATCAGAGCTCCTACGAGCAGTACTTC; CDR3aa: CASSDRHQSSYEQYF
v_gene: TRBV6-1; j_gene: TRBJ1-1; abundance: few; d_gene: TRBD1; CDR3nt: TGTGCCAGCAGTGAAGTTACGGGCTGGGGACAGAAAATCGATCTGAACACTGAAGCTTTCTTT; CDR3aa: CASSEVTGWGQKIDLNTEAFF
v_gene: TRBV30; j_gene: TRBJ2-3; abundance: -; d_gene: TRBD2; CDR3nt: TGTGCCTGGAGTTTCCGGGGGGGCTGGACAGATACGCAGTATTTT; CDR3aa: CAWSFRGGWTDTQYF
v_gene: TRBV7-2; j_gene: TRBJ1-1; abundance: -; d_gene: -; CDR3nt: TGTGCCAGCAGCCCGGGCACAGGTTTTCGCACTGAAGCTTTCTTT; CDR3aa: CASSPGTGFRTEAFF
v_gene: TRBV6-4; j_gene: TRBJ2-3; abundance: -; d_gene: -; CDR3nt: TGTGCCAGCAGCGCGGGACAGAGTACGCAGTATTTT; CDR3aa: CASSAGQSTQYF
v_gene: TRBV5-4; j_gene: TRBJ2-1; abundance: -; d_gene: TRBD2; CDR3nt: TGTGCCAGCAGCTTGGGGGGCGGGGGCTCCTACAATGAGCAGTTCTTC; CDR3aa: CASSLGGGGSYNEQFF
v_gene: TRBV5-1; j_gene: TRBJ2-7; abundance: -; d_gene: -; CDR3nt: TGCGCCAGCAGCTCGAGGTCAAACCCCTACGAGCAGTACTTC; CDR3aa: CASSSRSNPYEQYF
v_gene: TRBV7-9; j_gene: TRBJ2-7; abundance: few; d_gene: TRBD1; CDR3nt: TGTGCCAGCAGCTCTCCGGACAGGGCAACAAACGAGCAGTACTTC; CDR3aa: CASSSPDRATNEQYF
v_gene: TRBV19; j_gene: TRBJ1-3; abundance: once; d_gene: -; CDR3nt: TGTGCCAGTAGTATCTCAGGACGGACAGTCGGAAACACCATATATTTT; CDR3aa: CASSISGRTVGNTIYF
v_gene: TRBV5-4; j_gene: TRBJ1-3; abundance: -; d_gene: -; CDR3nt: TGTGCCAGCAGTTCGGACAGCCTCTCTGGAAACACCATATATTTT; CDR3aa: CASSSDSLSGNTIYF
v_gene: TRBV30; j_gene: TRBJ1-1; abundance: -; d_gene: TRBD1; CDR3nt: TGTGCCTGGAGTCACTTACCCTCGACAGGGGTGAGCACTGAAGCTTTCTTT; CDR3aa: CAWSHLPSTGVSTEAFF
v_gene: TRBV4-1; j_gene: TRBJ1-1; abundance: -; d_gene: TRBD1; CDR3nt: TGCGCCAGCAGCCAAGTAGGCGCAGGGGGTTCCACTGAAGCTTTCTTT; CDR3aa: CASSQVGAGGSTEAFF
v_gene: TRBV7-2; j_gene: TRBJ1-2; abundance: -; d_gene: -; CDR3nt: TGTGCCAGCAGCTTAGTACAGGGAGACTATGGCTACACCTTC; CDR3aa: CASSLVQGDYGYTF
v_gene: TRBV5-1; j_gene: TRBJ1-6; abundance: -; d_gene: -; CDR3nt: TGCGCCAGCAGCGAACAGGGTCCCAATTCACCCCTCCACTTT; CDR3aa: CASSEQGPNSPLHF
v_gene: TRBV10-3; j_gene: TRBJ1-2; abundance: -; d_gene: TRBD1; CDR3nt: TGTGCCATCAGCGGGACAGGGGATTATGGCTACACCTTC; CDR3aa: CAISGTGDYGYTF
v_gene: TRBV2; j_gene: TRBJ2-5; abundance: few; d_gene: TRBD2; CDR3nt: TGTGCCAGCTGGGAGGGTCTAGCGGGGGTAGAGGAGACCCAGTACTTC; CDR3aa: CASWEGLAGVEETQYF
v_gene: TRBV10-3; j_gene: TRBJ2-7; abundance: -; d_gene: -; CDR3nt: TGTGCCATCAGAGACGGGACACGCTACGAGCAGTACTTC; CDR3aa: CAIRDGTRYEQYF
v_gene: TRBV2; j_gene: TRBJ2-7; abundance: -; d_gene: TRBD1; CDR3nt: TGTGCCAGCAGGGCCGGGACAGGGGTTTTAAACGAGCAGTACTTC; CDR3aa: CASRAGTGVLNEQYF
v_gene: TRBV5-1; j_gene: TRBJ2-1; abundance: -; d_gene: -; CDR3nt: TGCGCCAGCAGCTTGAACAATGAGCAGTTCTTC; CDR3aa: CASSLNNEQFF
v_gene: TRBV5-4; j_gene: TRBJ2-7; abundance: once; d_gene: TRBD1; CDR3nt: TGTGCCAGCAGCCCATGGGACAGGGGGCACGAGCAGTACTTC; CDR3aa: CASSPWDRGHEQYF
v_gene: TRBV7-9; j_gene: TRBJ2-7; abundance: few; d_gene: -; CDR3nt: TGTGCCAGCAGCTTAGCTCCTGGGTCTGGGCAGTACTTC; CDR3aa: CASSLAPGSGQYF
v_gene: TRBV5-4; j_gene: TRBJ1-2; abundance: -; d_gene: -; CDR3nt: TGTGCCAGCAGCTTGCAGGGTTTTCAGATGGGCTACACCTTC; CDR3aa: CASSLQGFQMGYTF